The rows below give T cell receptor beta chains drawn from one sample of a study of cytomegalovirus exposure and HLA in healthy donors. The method was immunoSEQ multiplex PCR; TCRdb's version includes in-frame clones alone and lacks a portion of them. The table lists 100,000 to 150,000 clones, 65% to 80% of them singletons, with around 4% in the top ten. Sequencing was performed on PBMCs. Receptor source: a male donor in good health and CMV-seropositive. The CDR3 runs from the conserved cysteine through the conserved F or W. A D gene is named only where the DNA matches it firmly.

j_call	cdr3_length	d_call	v_call	cdr3_nt	cdr3_aa
TRBJ1-1	13	TRBD1	TRBV11-2	TGTGCCAGCAGCCCAGGACAGGGACTGATCGCTTTCTTT	CASSPGQGLIAFF
TRBJ2-4	15	-	TRBV2	TGTGCCAGCAGCTGGCGCGATCTAGCCAAAAACAGTCAGTACTTC	CASSWRDLAKNSQYF
TRBJ2-7	12	TRBD1	TRBV11-2	TGTGCCAGCAGCCCCGGGACAGAGAGACAGTACTTC	CASSPGTERQYF
TRBJ2-1	16	-	TRBV29-1	TGCAGCGTTGACCTCTCAGGGGAAAGCTCCTACAATGAGCAGTTCTTC	CSVDLSGESSYNEQFF
TRBJ2-3	11	-	TRBV20-1	TGCAGCCAGACAAGCACAGATACGCAGTATTTT	CSQTSTDTQYF
TRBJ2-2	17	-	TRBV7-2	TGTGCCAGCAGCGTATTCAGGCGAAACCTGAACACCGGGGAGCTGTTTTTT	CASSVFRRNLNTGELFF
TRBJ1-2	13	TRBD1	TRBV28	TGTGCCAGCAGTTGGGGACAGGGGTATGGCTACACCTTC	CASSWGQGYGYTF
TRBJ1-1	14	TRBD1	TRBV4-2	TGTGCCAGCAGCCAAGAAAGTAACAGGGGTTGGGCTTTCTTT	CASSQESNRGWAFF
TRBJ2-5	17	TRBD2	TRBV7-2	TGTGCCAGCAGCTTAGGAGGACTAGCGGGGGTGGGAGAGACCCAGTACTTC	CASSLGGLAGVGETQYF
TRBJ2-3	17	-	TRBV25-1	TGTGCCAGCAGTGAATTGGAACAGGGCCGAAGCACAGATACGCAGTATTTT	CASSELEQGRSTDTQYF
TRBJ1-2	17	-	TRBV29-1	TGCAGCGTTGAAGATATAAGGAGACAGGTTGAGGACTATGGCTACACCTTC	CSVEDIRRQVEDYGYTF
TRBJ2-3	18	-	TRBV2	TGTGCCAGCAGTGAAGCCGGAGAACTAGCAGCTAGCACAGATACGCAGTATTTT	CASSEAGELAASTDTQYF
TRBJ2-2	16	-	TRBV7-2	TGTGCCAGCAGCTTAGGGGGTAGCGTGAACACCGGGGAGCTGTTTTTT	CASSLGGSVNTGELFF